The TCR beta chain under discussion was sequenced for a study of CD8 T cells in ankylosing spondylitis. Study results and limitations: Eight highly homologous variants formed a TCR beta motif that appeared characteristic of ankylosing spondylitis blood.

By sample share, this clonotype is medium-sized. Its antigen is currently unknown. The CDR3 has 13 amino acids. Germline V gene sequence: CDR1 ENHRY, CDR2 SYGVKD. V lost 6 bases and J lost 4, with 10 bases in between. TCRdb re-called the 5' RACE reads through MiXCR, storing one row per CDR3 protein. The data hold 35,000 or so distinct CDR3 sequences, with approximately 5.9% observed a single time. The chain is built from TRBV10-3 and TRBJ1-5, with a weak D call TRBD1 (5 bases). The sequenced sample consisted of blood, either unsorted or a sorted T cell fraction (not recorded which). This receptor was taken from a male donor with ankylosing spondylitis or in good health (not recorded which). The CDR3 region has the DNA TGTGCCATCAGACAGGCCCTTAATCAGCCCCAGCATTTT. This encodes CAIRQALNQPQHF.